This T cell receptor (beta chain) stems from a study of blood T cells in healthy people across ages. This clonotype was recorded a few times. Through a sample-barcoded 5' primer and a J-beta primer mix, a second PCR was run for roughly 7 to 12 cycles. TCRdb ran MiXCR on the 5' RACE reads and lists one entry per CDR3 protein. The repertoire holds 790,000 or so distinct CDR3 sequences, with about 45% as singletons. The CDR3 sequence is 14 residues long. Germline V gene lookup returns CDR1 LGHNA and CDR2 YSLEER. V lost 3 bases and J lost 0, with 9 bases in between. This chain links TRBV4-3 with TRBJ2-7; weak D call: TRBD2 (5 bases). The sequenced sample consisted of blood. The clonotype originates from a man older than 75 in good health. The CDR3 loop is CASSHSAGSYEQYF. In nucleotides, the CDR3 is TGCGCCAGCAGCCATAGTGCGGGCTCCTACGAGCAGTACTTC.